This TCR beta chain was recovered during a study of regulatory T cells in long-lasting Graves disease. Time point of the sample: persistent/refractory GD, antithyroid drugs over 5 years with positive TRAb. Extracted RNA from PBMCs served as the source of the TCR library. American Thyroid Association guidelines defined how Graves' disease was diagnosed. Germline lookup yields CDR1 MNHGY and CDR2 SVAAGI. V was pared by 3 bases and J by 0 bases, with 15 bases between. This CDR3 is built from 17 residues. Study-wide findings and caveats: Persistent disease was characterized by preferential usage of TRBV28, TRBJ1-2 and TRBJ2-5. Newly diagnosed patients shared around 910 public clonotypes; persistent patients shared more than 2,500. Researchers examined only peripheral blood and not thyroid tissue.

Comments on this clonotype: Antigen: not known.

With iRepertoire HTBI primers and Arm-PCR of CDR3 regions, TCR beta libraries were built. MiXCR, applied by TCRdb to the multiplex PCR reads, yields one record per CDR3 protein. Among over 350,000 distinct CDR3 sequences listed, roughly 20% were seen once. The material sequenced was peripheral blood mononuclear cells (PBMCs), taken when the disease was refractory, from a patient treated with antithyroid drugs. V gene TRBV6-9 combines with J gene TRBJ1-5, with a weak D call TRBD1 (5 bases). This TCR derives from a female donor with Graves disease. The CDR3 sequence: CASSYNSLGDSNQPQHF. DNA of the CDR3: TGTGCCAGCAGTTACAATTCCTTAGGGGATAGCAATCAGCCCCAGCATTTT.